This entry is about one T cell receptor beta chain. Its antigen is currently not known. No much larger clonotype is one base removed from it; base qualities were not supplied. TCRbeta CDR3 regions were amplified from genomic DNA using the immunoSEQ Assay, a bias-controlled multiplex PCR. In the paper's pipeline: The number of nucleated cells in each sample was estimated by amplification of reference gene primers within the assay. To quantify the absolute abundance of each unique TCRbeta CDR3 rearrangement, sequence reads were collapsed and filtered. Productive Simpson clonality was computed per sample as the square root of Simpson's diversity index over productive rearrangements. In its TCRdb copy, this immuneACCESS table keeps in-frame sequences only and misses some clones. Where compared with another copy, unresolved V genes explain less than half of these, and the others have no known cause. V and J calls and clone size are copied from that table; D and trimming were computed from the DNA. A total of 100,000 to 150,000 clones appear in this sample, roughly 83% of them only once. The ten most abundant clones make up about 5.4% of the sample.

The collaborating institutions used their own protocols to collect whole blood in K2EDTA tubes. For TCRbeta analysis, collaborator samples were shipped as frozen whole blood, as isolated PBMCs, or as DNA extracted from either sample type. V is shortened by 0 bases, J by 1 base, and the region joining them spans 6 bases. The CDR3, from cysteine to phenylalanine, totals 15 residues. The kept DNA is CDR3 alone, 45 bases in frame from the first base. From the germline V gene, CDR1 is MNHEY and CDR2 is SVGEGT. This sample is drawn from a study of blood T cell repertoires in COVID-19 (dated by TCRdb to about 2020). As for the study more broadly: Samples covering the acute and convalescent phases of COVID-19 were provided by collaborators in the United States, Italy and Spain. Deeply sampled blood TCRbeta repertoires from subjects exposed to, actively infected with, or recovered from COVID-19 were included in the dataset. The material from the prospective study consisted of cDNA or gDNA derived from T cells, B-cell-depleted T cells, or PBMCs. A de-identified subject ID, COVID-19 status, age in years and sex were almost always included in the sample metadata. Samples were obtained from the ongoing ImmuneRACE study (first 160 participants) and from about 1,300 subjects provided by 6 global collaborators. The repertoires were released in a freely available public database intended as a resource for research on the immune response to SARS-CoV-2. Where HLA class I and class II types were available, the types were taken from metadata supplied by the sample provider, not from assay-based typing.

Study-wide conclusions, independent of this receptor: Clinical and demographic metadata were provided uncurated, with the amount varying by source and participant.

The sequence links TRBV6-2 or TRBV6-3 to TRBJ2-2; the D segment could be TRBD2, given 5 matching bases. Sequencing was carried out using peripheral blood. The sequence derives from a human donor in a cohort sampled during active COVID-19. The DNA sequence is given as TGTGCCAGCAGTTACTCGGGGAGGAACACCGGGGAGCTGTTTTTT. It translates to CASSYSGRNTGELFF.